This T cell receptor beta chain was obtained from a study of blood T cell repertoires in COVID-19. Study at large: Both acute and convalescent COVID-19 samples were obtained from the United States, Italy and Spain. T cells, B-cell-depleted T cells, or PBMCs provided the cDNA or gDNA that served as material.

Assignment of participants to cohorts was predicated upon participant-reported clinical history. Cohort 3 donors counted as recovered after two negative PCRs, clearance, or resolved symptoms. As concerns this clone: Within the sample, other DNA sequences also encode this same CDR3.

The V gene's germline CDR1 is MDHEN and CDR2 SYDVKM. This CDR3 region has 14 residues. J lost 8 bases, V lost 6 bases, and 7 bases had no gene match. Assay: immunoSEQ multiplex PCR; the TCRdb copy retains only in-frame clones and omits some. The table has about 190,000 clones, around 85% seen once. This receptor was taken from a woman younger than 45 who had recovered from COVID-19. The sample comprised PBMCs or T cells enriched from blood (not recorded which). The chain is built from TRBV28 and TRBJ1-4; 9 bases match TRBD1. The CDR3 DNA sequence: TGTGCCAGCAGAAGGGACAGGGTTCGGGAAAAACTGTTTTTT. Its translation is CASRRDRVREKLFF.